The 18 T cell receptor beta chains presented below share a single source sample, sequenced in a study of cytomegalovirus exposure and HLA in healthy donors. PCR employed 60 Vbeta and 13 Jbeta primers. Profiled with immunoSEQ multiplex PCR; TCRdb holds only in-frame clones, not every one. The sample records about 180,000 clones, roughly 79% being singletons. The sequenced sample was PBMCs. The source of these receptors is a woman under 30 in good health and CMV-seropositive.

V is TRBV29-1 and J is TRBJ2-3, with TRBD1 matching over 10 bases. Germline-derived CDR1 and CDR2 are SQVTM and ANQGSEA. The CDR3 contains 14 residues. With V trimmed by 7 bases and J by 4 bases, 8 bases remained unmatched. The CDR3 DNA is TGCAGCGGAATTCCGGACAGGGGGGCAGATACGCAGTATTTT. As protein: CSGIPDRGADTQYF.

This chain uses TRBV7-2 with TRBJ2-5; TRBD2 might be the D (5 bases). The V end was cut by 7 bases, the J end by 2 bases, with 14 bases between. The germline CDR1 and CDR2 sequences are SGHTA and FQGNSA. The CDR3 runs 14 residues. Here the CDR3 reads CASTSRTNQETQYF. In DNA, the CDR3 is TGTGCCAGCACTAGCCGGACGAATCAAGAGACCCAGTACTTC.

V gene TRBV7-3 combines with J gene TRBJ2-1; 8 bases align to TRBD2. This CDR3 region has 13 residues. Per germline, CDR1 SGHTA and CDR2 FQGTGA. The ends lost 5 bases at V and 9 bases at J; junction bases unmatched: 6. In DNA form, the CDR3 reads TGTGCCAGCAGCGCGGGGGGCGTCGGTGAGCAGTTCTTC. Its protein is CASSAGGVGEQFF.

V gene TRBV7-9 combines with J gene TRBJ1-1; tentative D call: TRBD1 (6 bases). The CDR3 totals 15 residues. V lost 6 bases, J lost 1 base, and 15 bases lay in between. Per the germline V gene, CDR1 is SEHNR and CDR2 is FQNEAQ (reference sequence). The chain's CDR3 is CASRPTQGKNTEAFF. As DNA, the CDR3 is TGTGCCAGCAGACCAACACAGGGTAAGAACACTGAAGCTTTCTTT.

The chain links TRBV6-6 to TRBJ2-7; 8 positions match TRBD1. V gave up 4 bases and J gave up 2 bases; unmatched junction bases: 10. Germline-derived CDR1 and CDR2 are MNHNY and SVGAGI (reference sequence). The length of the CDR3 is 16 residues. The CDR3 loop reads CASSSSSTGDTYEQYF. CDR3 sequence (DNA): TGTGCCAGCAGTTCAAGCTCGACAGGGGACACCTACGAGCAGTACTTC.

Of note for this clone: One end of the junction varies from germline; a read error may be responsible. The chain links TRBV7-2 to TRBJ1-1; D unresolved. The V gene's germline CDR1 is SGHTA and CDR2 FQGNSA. The CDR3 covers 11 residues. The CDR3 DNA follows: TGCGAAGGAGGGTGGAACACTGAAGCTTTCTTT. It translates to CEGGWNTEAFF. The full variable domain, rest sourced from reference TRBV7-2 and TRBJ1-1, is GAGVSQSPSNKVTEKGKDVELRCDPISGHTALYWYRQSLGQGLEFLIYFQGNSAPDKSGLPSDRFSAERTGGSVSTLTIQRTQQEDSAVYLCEGGWNTEAFFGQGTRLTVV.

V gene TRBV6-1 combines with J gene TRBJ2-2, with TRBD2 identical over 13 bases. J lost 7 bases, V lost 5 bases, and 4 bases had no gene match. CDR3 length equals 15 residues. CDR1 is MNHNS, CDR2 SASEGT, per germline. CDR3 region: CASSTSGGAIGELFF. CDR3 DNA sequence: TGTGCCAGCAGTACTAGCGGGGGGGCGATCGGGGAGCTGTTTTTT.

The chain recombines TRBV5-1 with TRBJ2-7, with 7 bases that match TRBD1. The V and J ends lost 1 base and 1 base, in that order; junction bases with no gene match: 2. The CDR3 spans 14 residues. Germline V gene lookup returns CDR1 SGHRS and CDR2 YFSETQ. CDR3 nucleotides: TGCGCCAGCAGCTTGACGACAGGGTCCTACGAGCAGTACTTC. Encoded protein: CASSLTTGSYEQYF.

This clone was seen a single time. The chain couples TRBV11-2 to TRBJ2-5; D is unclear. The germline CDR1 and CDR2 sequences are SGHAT and FQNNGV. CDR3 length: 14 residues. V lost 5 bases and J 4 bases, leaving 14 bases between the germline ends. The CDR3 spells CASSGIGLLETQYF. In DNA form, the CDR3 reads TGTGCCAGCAGCGGAATTGGGCTCTTAGAGACCCAGTACTTC.

Concerning this clone itself: This sample also contains other DNA sequences that code for the same CDR3. The chain combines TRBV5-1 with TRBJ2-7; TRBD1 matches at 9 bases. CDR3 length: 14 residues. Germline CDR1 SGHRS, CDR2 YFSETQ. J gave up 4 bases and V 0 bases, and 2 bases lay outside the gene matches. The chain's CDR3 is CASSLAGQGYEQYF. In nucleotides, the CDR3 is TGCGCCAGCAGCTTGGCGGGACAGGGATACGAGCAGTACTTC. Complete variable domain (other parts from reference TRBV5-1 and TRBJ2-7): KAGVTQTPRYLIKTRGQQVTLSCSPISGHRSVSWYQQTPGQGLQFLFEYFSETQRNKGNFPGRFSGRQFSNSRSEMNVSTLELGDSALYLCASSLAGQGYEQYFGPGTRLTVT.

This chain connects TRBV11-2 to TRBJ2-7; D is ambiguous. Per germline, CDR1 SGHAT and CDR2 FQNNGV. Trimming removed 5 bases from V and 5 bases from J, with 4 bases in between. The CDR3 is made up of 10 amino acids. CDR3: CASSQNEQYF. CDR3 nucleotide sequence: TGTGCCAGCAGCCAAAACGAGCAGTACTTC. Combining the CDR3 with reference TRBV11-2 and TRBJ2-7 gives the whole variable domain EAGVAQSPRYKIIEKRQSVAFWCNPISGHATLYWYQQILGQGPKLLIQFQNNGVVDDSQLPKDRFSAERLKGVDSTLKIQPAKLEDSAVYLCASSQNEQYFGPGTRLTVT.

The V and J genes are TRBV5-1 and TRBJ1-3; D ambiguous. The CDR3 has 14 residues. V lost 0 bases and J lost 4, with 8 bases in between. Germline V gene sequence: CDR1 SGHRS, CDR2 YFSETQ. This chain's CDR3 is CASSLGDNGNTIYF. In nucleotides, the CDR3 is TGCGCCAGCAGCTTGGGTGACAACGGAAACACCATATATTTT.

The chain joins TRBV10-3 to TRBJ1-4; D is possibly TRBD1 (6 bases). The CDR3 totals 15 residues. The V gene's germline CDR1 is ENHRY and CDR2 SYGVKD. Deletions cut 5 bases from V and 8 bases from J, with 18 bases between. This CDR3 reads CAISRYRDGREKLFF. CDR3 bases: TGTGCCATCAGTCGATACAGGGATGGGCGAGAAAAACTGTTTTTT.

In DNA, the CDR3 is TGTGCCAGCAGCTTTTGGCAGGAACCCTACGAGCAGTACTTC. Protein product: CASSFWQEPYEQYF. The chain carries TRBV7-9 and TRBJ2-5; D is undetermined. The DNA end is a closer match to TRBJ2-7, so the J assignment may be wrong. Germline assignment: CDR1 SEHNR and CDR2 FQNEAQ (reference sequence). The CDR3 length is 14 residues.

This chain connects TRBV11-3 to TRBJ2-3; 9 bases fit TRBD2. The ends lost 1 base at V and 4 bases at J; junction bases unmatched: 0. Germline V gives CDR1 SGHNT, CDR2 YENEEA. The CDR3 consists of 14 residues. In DNA form, the CDR3 reads TGTGCCAGCAGCTTAGGACTAGCGGCAGATACGCAGTATTTT. This sequence encodes CASSLGLAADTQYF.

This CDR3 is CAWSGVPEKLFF. The CDR3, as DNA: TGTGCCTGGAGTGGCGTCCCTGAAAAACTGTTTTTT. The chain recombines TRBV30 with TRBJ1-4; no clear D gene. Per the germline V gene, CDR1 is GTSNPN and CDR2 is SVGIG (reference sequence). The CDR3 covers 12 residues. Trimming removed 1 base at V and 7 bases at J, with 7 bases between. Full variable domain (missing parts from reference TRBV30 and TRBJ1-4): SQTIHQWPATLVQPVGSPLSLECTVEGTSNPNLYWYRQAAGRGLQLLFYSVGIGQISSEVPQNLSASRPQDRQFILSSKKLLLSDSGFYLCAWSGVPEKLFFGSGTQLSVL.

The V call is TRBV4-2, the J call TRBJ2-3; D not resolved. Germline CDR1 LGHNA, CDR2 YNFKEQ. Deletions cut 1 base from V and 6 bases from J, with 5 bases between. The CDR3 has 12 residues. The CDR3 DNA is TGTGCCAGCAGCCAAGGAGAGGATACGCAGTATTTT. Translated, it gives CASSQGEDTQYF.

The V gene is TRBV4-1, the J gene TRBJ1-4; a weak D match, TRBD1 (6 bases). Trimming removed 0 bases at V and 14 bases at J, with 16 bases between. This CDR3 is 14 amino acids long. Per germline, CDR1 MGHRA and CDR2 YSYEKL. The DNA of the CDR3 is TGCGCCAGCAGCCAAGATTTAAACAGGGTGGGGCTGTTTTTT. It codes for CASSQDLNRVGLFF.